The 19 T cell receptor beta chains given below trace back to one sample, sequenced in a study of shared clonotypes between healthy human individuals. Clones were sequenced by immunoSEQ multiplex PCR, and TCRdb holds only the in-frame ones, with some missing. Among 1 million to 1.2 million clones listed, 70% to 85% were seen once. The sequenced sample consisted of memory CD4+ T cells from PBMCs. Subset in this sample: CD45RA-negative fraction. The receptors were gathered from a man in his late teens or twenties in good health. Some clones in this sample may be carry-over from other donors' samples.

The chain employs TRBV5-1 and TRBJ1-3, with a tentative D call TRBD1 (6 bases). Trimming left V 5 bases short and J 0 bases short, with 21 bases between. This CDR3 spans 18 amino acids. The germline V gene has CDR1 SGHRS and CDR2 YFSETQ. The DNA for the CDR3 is TGCGCCAGCAGGGACATGTGGACAGAGTCTTTCTCTGGAAACACCATATATTTT. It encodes CASRDMWTESFSGNTIYF.

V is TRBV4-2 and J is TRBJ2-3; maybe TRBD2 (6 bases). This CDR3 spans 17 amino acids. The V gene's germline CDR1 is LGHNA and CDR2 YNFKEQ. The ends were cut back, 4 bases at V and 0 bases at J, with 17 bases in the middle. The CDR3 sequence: CASSLKMRDRSTDTQYF. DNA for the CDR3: TGTGCCAGCAGCCTAAAAATGCGGGACCGAAGCACAGATACGCAGTATTTT.

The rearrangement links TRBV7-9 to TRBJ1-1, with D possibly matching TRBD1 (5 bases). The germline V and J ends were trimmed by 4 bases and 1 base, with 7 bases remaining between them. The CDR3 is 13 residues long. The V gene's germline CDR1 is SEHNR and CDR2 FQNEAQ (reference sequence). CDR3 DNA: TGTGCCAGCAGCTACAGGTCGAACACTGAAGCTTTCTTT. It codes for CASSYRSNTEAFF. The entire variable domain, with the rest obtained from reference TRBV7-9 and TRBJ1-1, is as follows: DTGVSQNPRHKITKRGQNVTFRCDPISEHNRLYWYRQTLGQGPEFLTYFQNEAQLEKSRLLSDRFSAERPKGSFSTLEIQRTEQGDSAMYLCASSYRSNTEAFFGQGTRLTVV.

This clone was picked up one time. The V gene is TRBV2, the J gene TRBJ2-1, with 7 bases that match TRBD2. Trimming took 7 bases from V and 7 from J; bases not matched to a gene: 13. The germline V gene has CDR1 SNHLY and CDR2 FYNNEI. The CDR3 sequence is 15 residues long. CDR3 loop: CASTEGGRGWNEQFF. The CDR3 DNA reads TGTGCCAGCACCGAAGGCGGGAGAGGTTGGAATGAGCAGTTCTTC.

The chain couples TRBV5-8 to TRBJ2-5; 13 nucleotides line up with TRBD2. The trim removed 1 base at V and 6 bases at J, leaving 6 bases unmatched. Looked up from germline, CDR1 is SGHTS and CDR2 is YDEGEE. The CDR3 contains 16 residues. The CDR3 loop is CASSLRTSGSAKTQYF. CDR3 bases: TGTGCCAGCAGCTTGAGGACTAGCGGGAGCGCGAAGACCCAGTACTTC.

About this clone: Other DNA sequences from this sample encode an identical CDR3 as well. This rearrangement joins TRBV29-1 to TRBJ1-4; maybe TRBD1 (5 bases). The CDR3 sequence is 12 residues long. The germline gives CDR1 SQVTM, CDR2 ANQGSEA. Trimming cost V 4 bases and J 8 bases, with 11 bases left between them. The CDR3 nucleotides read TGCAGCGTTGGCAGGGCGGGAGAAAAACTGTTTTTT. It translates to CSVGRAGEKLFF.

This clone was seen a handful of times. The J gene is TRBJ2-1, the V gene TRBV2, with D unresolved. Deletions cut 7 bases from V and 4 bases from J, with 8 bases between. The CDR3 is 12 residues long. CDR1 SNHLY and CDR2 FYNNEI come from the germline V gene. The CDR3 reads CASMMQYNEQFF. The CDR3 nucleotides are TGTGCCAGCATGATGCAGTACAATGAGCAGTTCTTC.

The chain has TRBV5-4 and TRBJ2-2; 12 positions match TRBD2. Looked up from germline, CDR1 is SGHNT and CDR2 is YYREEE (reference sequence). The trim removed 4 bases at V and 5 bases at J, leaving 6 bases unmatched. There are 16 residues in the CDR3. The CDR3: CASSAPTSGRTGELFF. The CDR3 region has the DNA TGTGCCAGCAGCGCGCCGACTAGCGGGAGAACCGGGGAGCTGTTTTTT.

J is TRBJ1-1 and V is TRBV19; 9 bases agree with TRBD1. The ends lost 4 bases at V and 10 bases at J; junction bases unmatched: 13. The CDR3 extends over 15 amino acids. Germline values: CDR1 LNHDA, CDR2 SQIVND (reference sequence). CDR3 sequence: CASSTFDGTGRGAFF. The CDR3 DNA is TGTGCCAGTAGTACTTTCGACGGGACAGGGAGAGGAGCTTTCTTT.

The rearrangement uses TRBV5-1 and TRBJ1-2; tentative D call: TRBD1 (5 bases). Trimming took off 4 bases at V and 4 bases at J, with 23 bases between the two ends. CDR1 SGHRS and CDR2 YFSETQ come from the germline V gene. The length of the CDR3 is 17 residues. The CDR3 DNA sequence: TGCGCCAGCAGCGTGAGGACGGATTCACGGAGGGGCTATGGCTACACCTTC. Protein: CASSVRTDSRRGYGYTF.

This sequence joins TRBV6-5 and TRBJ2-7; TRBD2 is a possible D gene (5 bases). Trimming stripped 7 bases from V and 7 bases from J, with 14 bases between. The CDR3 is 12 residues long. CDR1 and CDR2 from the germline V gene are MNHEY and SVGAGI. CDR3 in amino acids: CASIATTGEQYF. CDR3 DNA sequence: TGTGCCAGCATCGCAACAACGGGGGAGCAGTACTTC.

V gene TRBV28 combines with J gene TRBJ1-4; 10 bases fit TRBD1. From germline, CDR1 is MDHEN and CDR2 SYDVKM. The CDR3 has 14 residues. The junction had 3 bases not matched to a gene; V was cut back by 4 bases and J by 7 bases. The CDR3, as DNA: TGTGCCAGCAGTTCCGGGACAGGGGTTGAAAAACTGTTTTTT. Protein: CASSSGTGVEKLFF.

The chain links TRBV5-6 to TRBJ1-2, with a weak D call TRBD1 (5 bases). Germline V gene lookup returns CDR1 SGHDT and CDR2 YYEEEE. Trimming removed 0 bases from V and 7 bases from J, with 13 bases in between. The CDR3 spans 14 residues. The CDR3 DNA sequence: TGTGCCAGCAGCTTGGTTGATTCCAGGGTTGGCTACACCTTC. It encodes CASSLVDSRVGYTF. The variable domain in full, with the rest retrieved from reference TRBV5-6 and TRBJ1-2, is DAGVTQSPTHLIKTRGQQVTLRCSPKSGHDTVSWYQQALGQGPQFIFQYYEEEERQRGNFPDRFSGHQFPNYSSELNVNALLLGDSALYLCASSLVDSRVGYTFGSGTRLTVV.

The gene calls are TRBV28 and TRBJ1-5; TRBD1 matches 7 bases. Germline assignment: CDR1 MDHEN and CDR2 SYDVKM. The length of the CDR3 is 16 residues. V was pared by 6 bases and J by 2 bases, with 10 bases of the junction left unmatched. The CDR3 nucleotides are TGTGCCAGCAGGGCCAGGGGGTTTACGGGCAATCAGCCCCAGCATTTT. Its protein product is CASRARGFTGNQPQHF.

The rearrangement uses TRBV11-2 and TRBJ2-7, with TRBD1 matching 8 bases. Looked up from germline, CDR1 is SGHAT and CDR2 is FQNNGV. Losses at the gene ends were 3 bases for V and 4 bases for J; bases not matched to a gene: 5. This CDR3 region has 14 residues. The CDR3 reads CASSFRTGSYEQYF. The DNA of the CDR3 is TGTGCCAGCAGCTTTCGGACAGGGTCGTACGAGCAGTACTTC.

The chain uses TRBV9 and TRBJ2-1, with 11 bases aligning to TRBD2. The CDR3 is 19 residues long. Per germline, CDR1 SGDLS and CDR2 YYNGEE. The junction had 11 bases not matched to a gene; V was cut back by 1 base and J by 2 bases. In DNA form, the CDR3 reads TGTGCCAGCAGCGTAACCGGGAGTAGCGGGAGGGGACCCTACAATGAGCAGTTCTTC. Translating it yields CASSVTGSSGRGPYNEQFF.

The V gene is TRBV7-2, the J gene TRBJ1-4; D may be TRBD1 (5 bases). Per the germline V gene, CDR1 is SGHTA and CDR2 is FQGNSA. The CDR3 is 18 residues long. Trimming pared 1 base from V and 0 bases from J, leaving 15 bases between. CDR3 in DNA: TGTGCCAGCAGCTTAGTTTTGACCGGGGCCCCAACTAATGAAAAACTGTTTTTT. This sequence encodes CASSLVLTGAPTNEKLFF.

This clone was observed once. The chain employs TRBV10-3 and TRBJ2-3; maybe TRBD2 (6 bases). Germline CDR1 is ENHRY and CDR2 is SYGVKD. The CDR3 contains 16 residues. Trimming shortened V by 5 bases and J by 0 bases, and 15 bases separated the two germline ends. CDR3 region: CAISQWRDGSTDTQYF. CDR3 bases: TGTGCCATCAGTCAATGGCGGGACGGAAGCACAGATACGCAGTATTTT.

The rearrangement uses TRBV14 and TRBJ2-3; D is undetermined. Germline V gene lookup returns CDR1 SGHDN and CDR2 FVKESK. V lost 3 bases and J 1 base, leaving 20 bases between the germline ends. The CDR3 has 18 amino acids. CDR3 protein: CASSHPTSGYLGTDTQYF. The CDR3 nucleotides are TGTGCCAGCAGCCACCCCACAAGTGGGTATCTGGGCACAGATACGCAGTATTTT.